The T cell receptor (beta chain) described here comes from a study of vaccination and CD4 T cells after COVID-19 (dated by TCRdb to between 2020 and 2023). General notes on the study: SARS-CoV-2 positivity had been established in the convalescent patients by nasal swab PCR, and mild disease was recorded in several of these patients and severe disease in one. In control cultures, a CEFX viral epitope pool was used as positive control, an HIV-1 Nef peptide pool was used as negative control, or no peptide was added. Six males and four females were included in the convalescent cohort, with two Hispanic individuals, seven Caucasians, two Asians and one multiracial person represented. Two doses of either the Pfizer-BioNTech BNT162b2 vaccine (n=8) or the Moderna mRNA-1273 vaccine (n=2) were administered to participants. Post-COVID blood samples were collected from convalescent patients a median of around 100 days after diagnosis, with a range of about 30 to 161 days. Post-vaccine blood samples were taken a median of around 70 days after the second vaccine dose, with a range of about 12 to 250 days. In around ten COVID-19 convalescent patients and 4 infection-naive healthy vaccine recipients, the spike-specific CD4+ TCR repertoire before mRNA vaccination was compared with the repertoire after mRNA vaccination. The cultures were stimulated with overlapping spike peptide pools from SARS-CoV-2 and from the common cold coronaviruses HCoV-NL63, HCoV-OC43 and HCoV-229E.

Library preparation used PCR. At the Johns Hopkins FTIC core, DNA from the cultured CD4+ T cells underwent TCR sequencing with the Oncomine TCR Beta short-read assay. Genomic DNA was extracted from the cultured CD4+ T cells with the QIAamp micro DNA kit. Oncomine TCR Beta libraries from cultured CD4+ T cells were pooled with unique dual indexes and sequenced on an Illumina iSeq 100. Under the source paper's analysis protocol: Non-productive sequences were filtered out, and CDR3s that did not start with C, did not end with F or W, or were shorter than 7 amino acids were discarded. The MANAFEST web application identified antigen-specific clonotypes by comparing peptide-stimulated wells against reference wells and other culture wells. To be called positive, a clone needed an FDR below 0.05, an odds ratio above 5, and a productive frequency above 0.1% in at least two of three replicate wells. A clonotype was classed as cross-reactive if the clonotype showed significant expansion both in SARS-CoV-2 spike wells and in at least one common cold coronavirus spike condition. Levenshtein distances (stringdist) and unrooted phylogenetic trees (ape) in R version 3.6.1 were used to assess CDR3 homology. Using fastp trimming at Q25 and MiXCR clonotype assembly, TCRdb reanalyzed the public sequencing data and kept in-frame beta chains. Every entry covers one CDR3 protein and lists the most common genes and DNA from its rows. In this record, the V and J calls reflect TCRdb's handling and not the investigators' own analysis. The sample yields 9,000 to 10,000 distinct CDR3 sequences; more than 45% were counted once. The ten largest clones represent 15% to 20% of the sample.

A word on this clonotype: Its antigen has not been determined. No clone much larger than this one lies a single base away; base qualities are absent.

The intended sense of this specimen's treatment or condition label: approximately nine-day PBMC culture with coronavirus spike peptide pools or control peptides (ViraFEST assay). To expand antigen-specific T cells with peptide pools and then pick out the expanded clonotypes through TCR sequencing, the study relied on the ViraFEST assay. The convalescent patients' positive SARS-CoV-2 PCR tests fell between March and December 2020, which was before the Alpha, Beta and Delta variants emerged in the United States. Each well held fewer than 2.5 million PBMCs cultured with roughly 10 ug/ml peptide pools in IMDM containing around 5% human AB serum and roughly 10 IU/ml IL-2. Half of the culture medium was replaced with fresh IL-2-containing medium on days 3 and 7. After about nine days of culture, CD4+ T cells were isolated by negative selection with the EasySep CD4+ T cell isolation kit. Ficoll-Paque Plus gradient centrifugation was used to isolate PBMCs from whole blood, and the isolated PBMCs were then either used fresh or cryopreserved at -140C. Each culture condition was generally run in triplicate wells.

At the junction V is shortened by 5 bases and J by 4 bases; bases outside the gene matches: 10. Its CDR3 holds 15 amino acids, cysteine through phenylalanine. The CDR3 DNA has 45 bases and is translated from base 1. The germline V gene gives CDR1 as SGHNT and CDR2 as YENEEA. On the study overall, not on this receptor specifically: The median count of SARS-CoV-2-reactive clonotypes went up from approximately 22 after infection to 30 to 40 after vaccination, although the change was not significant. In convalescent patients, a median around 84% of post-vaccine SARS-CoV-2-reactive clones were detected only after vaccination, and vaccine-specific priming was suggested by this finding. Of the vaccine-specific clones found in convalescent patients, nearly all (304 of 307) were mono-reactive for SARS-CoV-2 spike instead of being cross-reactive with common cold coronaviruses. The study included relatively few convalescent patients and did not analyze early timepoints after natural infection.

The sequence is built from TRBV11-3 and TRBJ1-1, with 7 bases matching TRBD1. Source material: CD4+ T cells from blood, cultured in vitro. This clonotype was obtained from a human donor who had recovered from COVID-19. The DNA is TGTGCCAGCAGCCCCCTCAGGGGGTTGGGCACTGAAGCTTTCTTT. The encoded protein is CASSPLRGLGTEAFF.